Included here is one T cell receptor (beta chain) sequence, with context. Original data processing: Amplification of reference gene primers provided the estimated nucleated cell counts. Assay used: immunoSEQ multiplex PCR; TCRdb lists only in-frame clones, some missing. The V and J calls and the clone size are those of that table, but D and trimming were determined from the DNA. Here the sample spans approximately 100,000 clones, about 90% being singletons. The CDR3 is 16 amino acids. V was clipped by 7 bases and J by 5 bases; unmatched bases: 13. CDR1 SGHTA and CDR2 FQGNSA come from the germline V gene. The record originates from a study of blood T cell repertoires in COVID-19. Looking at the study overall: Acute and convalescent COVID-19 specimens originated in the United States, Italy and Spain. Sources were T cells, B-cell-depleted T cells, or PBMCs; the material itself was cDNA or gDNA.

The rearrangement joins TRBV7-2 to TRBJ2-5, with 10 bases matching TRBD2. Material: peripheral blood. The clonotype was recovered from a human donor in a cohort sampled during active COVID-19. The CDR3 sequence: CASTPPSGGARETQYF. CDR3 sequence (DNA): TGTGCCAGCACCCCTCCCAGCGGGGGGGCAAGGGAGACCCAGTACTTC.